This entry lists 22 T cell receptor beta chains sequenced from one sample in a study of siplizumab effects on memory and regulatory T cells. This table comes from immunoSEQ multiplex PCR, and its TCRdb copy is limited to in-frame clones, with some not included. The sample has about 120,000 clones; 90% to 95% are singletons. The specimen sequenced was non-Treg CD4+ T cells sorted from blood. Receptors were obtained from a human donor in good health.

V usage is TRBV7-7 and J usage is TRBJ2-2; D might be TRBD1 or TRBD2, each matching 5 bases. Germline CDR1 reads SSHAT; CDR2 reads FNYEAQ (reference sequence). Trimming cost V 6 bases and J 6 bases, with 8 bases left between them. The CDR3 is 12 residues long. The CDR3 DNA is TGTGCCAGCAGGCAGGGACCCGGGGAGCTGTTTTTT. This sequence encodes CASRQGPGELFF.

J is TRBJ1-1 and V is TRBV7-2; no reliable D call. From germline, CDR1 is SGHTA and CDR2 FQGNSA. The germline V and J ends were trimmed by 6 bases and 0 bases, with 14 bases remaining between them. The CDR3 runs to 15 residues. The CDR3 bases are TGTGCCAGCAGACTCAGGACGGGAATGAACACTGAAGCTTTCTTT. Its protein is CASRLRTGMNTEAFF.

V usage is TRBV10-3 and J usage is TRBJ2-5; D unresolved. The CDR3 length is 12 residues. V lost 2 bases and J 5 bases, leaving 6 bases between the germline ends. Germline CDR1 reads ENHRY; CDR2 reads SYGVKD. CDR3 region: CAISEDWETQYF. The CDR3 DNA is TGTGCCATCAGTGAGGACTGGGAGACCCAGTACTTC.

The genes are TRBV4-2 and TRBJ1-1, with a weak D call TRBD1 (5 bases). The V end was cut by 4 bases, the J end by 2 bases, with 14 bases between. This CDR3 contains 15 residues. CDR1 and CDR2 from the germline V gene are LGHNA and YNFKEQ. The CDR3 coding sequence is TGTGCCAGCAGCCCCGCGGAACGGACAAACACTGAAGCTTTCTTT. Protein product: CASSPAERTNTEAFF.

The chain couples TRBV10-2 to TRBJ1-1; weak D call: TRBD1 (5 bases). The CDR3 runs 14 residues. Germline CDR1 reads WSHSY; CDR2 reads SAAADI. Trimming took off 6 bases at V and 2 bases at J, with 13 bases between the two ends. The CDR3 DNA reads as TGCGCCAGCAGCAGCCGGGACCGAAACACTGAAGCTTTCTTT. As protein: CASSSRDRNTEAFF.

V gene TRBV18 combines with J gene TRBJ2-6; D call uncertain. This CDR3 spans 19 amino acids. The V end was cut by 1 base, the J end by 0 bases, with 16 bases between. CDR1 KGHSH and CDR2 LQKENI come from the germline V gene. CDR3 amino acids: CASSPLKRKAVSGANVLTF. The CDR3 DNA sequence: TGTGCCAGCTCACCACTCAAGCGAAAGGCCGTCTCTGGGGCCAACGTCCTGACTTTC. The entire variable domain, with the rest obtained from reference TRBV18 and TRBJ2-6, is as follows: NAGVMQNPRHLVRRRGQEARLRCSPMKGHSHVYWYRQLPEEGLKFMVYLQKENIIDESGMPKERFSAEFPKEGPSILRIQQVVRGDSAAYFCASSPLKRKAVSGANVLTFGAGSRLTVL.

Only a few counts were recorded for this clone. CDR3 DNA: TGTGCCAGTGACTTAAACACTGAAGCTTTCTTT. Its translation is CASDLNTEAFF. This chain uses TRBV6-1 with TRBJ1-1; D gene uncertain. V dropped 9 bases and J dropped 2 bases, with 7 bases sitting between them. The CDR3 consists of 11 residues. Germline V gene sequence: CDR1 MNHNS, CDR2 SASEGT.

The chain combines TRBV27 with TRBJ2-3, with 12 bases fitting TRBD1. Germline V lookup: CDR1 MNHEY, CDR2 SMNVEV (reference sequence). The CDR3 runs to 17 residues. Unmatched junction bases numbered 7, after V lost 1 base and J lost 5 bases. DNA of the CDR3: TGTGCCAGCAGTTTATTTTGGGACAGGGGGCGGGGAGATACGCAGTATTTT. This sequence encodes CASSLFWDRGRGDTQYF.

This clone was seen just once. The chain joins TRBV5-4 to TRBJ2-6; D is perhaps TRBD2 (5 bases). This CDR3 comprises 17 residues. Trimming took off 0 bases at V and 6 bases at J, with 16 bases between the two ends. Germline assignment: CDR1 SGHNT and CDR2 YYREEE (reference sequence). The CDR3 DNA reads as TGTGCCAGCAGCTTGGGCGGTAGGGCGGGTGAGGCCAACGTCCTGACTTTC. Amino acid sequence: CASSLGGRAGEANVLTF. The full variable domain, completed using reference TRBV5-4 and TRBJ2-6, is ETGVTQSPTHLIKTRGQQVTLRCSSQSGHNTVSWYQQALGQGPQFIFQYYREEENGRGNFPPRFSGLQFPNYSSELNVNALELDDSALYLCASSLGGRAGEANVLTFGAGSRLTVL.

This chain links TRBV11-1 with TRBJ1-2, with D possibly being TRBD1 (5 bases). The V end was cut by 5 bases, the J end by 5 bases, with 9 bases between. The CDR3 runs 12 residues. Germline-derived CDR1 and CDR2 are SGHAT and FQDESV (reference sequence). The CDR3 is CASSRDRYGYTF. For the CDR3, the DNA is TGTGCCAGCAGCCGCGACAGATATGGCTACACCTTC. The entire variable domain, with the rest obtained from reference TRBV11-1 and TRBJ1-2, is as follows: EAEVAQSPRYKITEKSQAVAFWCDPISGHATLYWYRQILGQGPELLVQFQDESVVDDSQLPKDRFSAERLKGVDSTLKIQPAELGDSAMYLCASSRDRYGYTFGSGTRLTVV.

This chain joins TRBV2 and TRBJ1-4; 10 bases map to TRBD1. Per the germline V gene, CDR1 is SNHLY and CDR2 is FYNNEI. The CDR3 contains 16 residues. Trimming removed 10 bases from V and 7 bases from J; junction bases left unmatched: 15. CDR3 sequence: CATTRDRGSGVEKLFF. The DNA of the CDR3 is TGTGCCACCACTAGGGACAGGGGAAGTGGTGTTGAAAAACTGTTTTTT.

To note about this clone: A much larger clone is a single base away; this may be a read error. The sample contains more than one DNA sequence encoding this CDR3. The rearrangement links TRBV11-1 to TRBJ1-2; weak D call: TRBD1 (6 bases). V was clipped by 4 bases and J by 8 bases, with 17 bases between them. CDR3 length: 14 amino acids. Germline loops: CDR1 SGHAT, CDR2 FQDESV (reference sequence). The CDR3 reads CASSYAGDAQGYTF. The CDR3 nucleotides read TGTGCCAGCAGCTATGCAGGGGATGCTCAAGGCTACACCTTC.

The count of this clone is one. The chain has TRBV15 and TRBJ2-5; a weak D match, TRBD1 (6 bases). CDR1 is LNHNV and CDR2 is YYDKDF in the germline V gene (reference sequence). The CDR3 spans 14 residues. V lost 0 bases and J 5 bases, leaving 10 bases between the germline ends. In DNA form, the CDR3 reads TGTGCCACCAGCAGAGATCAGGGGACGGAGACCCAGTACTTC. It specifies CATSRDQGTETQYF.

The chain employs TRBV19 and TRBJ1-5, with TRBD1 as a possible D gene (6 bases). This CDR3 contains 16 residues. The germline V gene encodes CDR1 LNHDA and CDR2 SQIVND (reference sequence). Trimming left V 3 bases short and J 3 bases short, with 15 bases between. This CDR3 is CASSMRGAAFNQPQHF. The CDR3 DNA sequence: TGTGCCAGTAGTATGAGGGGGGCAGCCTTCAATCAGCCCCAGCATTTT.

The chain uses TRBV19 and TRBJ1-2; tentative D call: TRBD1 (6 bases). V was pared by 4 bases and J by 4 bases, with 19 bases between. CDR1 is LNHDA, CDR2 SQIVND, per germline (reference sequence). This CDR3 is 16 amino acids long. The CDR3 sequence is CASSTHRAPRGYGYTF. CDR3 nucleotide sequence: TGTGCCAGTAGTACACACAGGGCGCCGCGGGGCTATGGCTACACCTTC.

V and J are TRBV9 and TRBJ2-7; D is undetermined. In germline, CDR1 is SGDLS, CDR2 YYNGEE. The CDR3 contains 15 residues. Trimming stripped 1 base from V and 6 bases from J, with 17 bases between. The CDR3 DNA reads as TGTGCCAGCAGCGTAACGGGCAGCTTATTGGGCGAGCAGTACTTC. It encodes CASSVTGSLLGEQYF.

The V gene is TRBV7-8, the J gene TRBJ2-1; D may be TRBD2 (5 bases). Germline loops: CDR1 SGHVS, CDR2 FQNEAQ. Deletions cut 5 bases from V and 5 bases from J, with 16 bases between. This CDR3 spans 15 amino acids. The CDR3 sequence is CASSPYGIQNNEQFF. The CDR3 DNA follows: TGTGCCAGCAGCCCATACGGGATCCAAAACAATGAGCAGTTCTTC.

This chain connects TRBV2 to TRBJ2-5, with D maybe TRBD1 (6 bases). With 7 bases removed from V and 4 bases from J, the gap between germline ends came to 13 bases. The CDR3 has 13 residues. Germline V gene lookup returns CDR1 SNHLY and CDR2 FYNNEI. The CDR3 sequence: CASMLGRGETQYF. The DNA for the CDR3 is TGTGCCAGCATGCTCGGCAGGGGAGAGACCCAGTACTTC.

V gene TRBV9 combines with J gene TRBJ2-5; 9 nucleotides match TRBD1. With 0 bases clipped from V and 2 bases from J, the junction kept 5 bases outside the gene matches. From germline, CDR1 is SGDLS and CDR2 YYNGEE. This CDR3 is 16 amino acids long. The CDR3 loop reads CASSVGIGTGQETQYF. In DNA, the CDR3 is TGTGCCAGCAGCGTAGGTATAGGGACAGGGCAAGAGACCCAGTACTTC.

Concerning this clone itself: Relative to the germline gene, one junction end is altered; a read error may explain this. The chain is built from TRBV18 and TRBJ1-1, with 11 bases matching TRBD1. The CDR3 is 13 residues long. The germline gives CDR1 KGHSH, CDR2 LQKENI. The CDR3 loop reads CASSEDRDRGTIF. The CDR3 DNA reads TGTGCCAGCTCAGAAGACCGGGACAGGGGGACAATCTTT.

The V gene is TRBV10-2, the J gene TRBJ2-3, with 8 bases fitting TRBD2. Germline assignment: CDR1 WSHSY and CDR2 SAAADI. CDR3 size: 14 residues. Trimming at V came to 6 bases and at J to 2 bases, leaving 4 bases not matched to a gene. The CDR3 here is CASRVAGSTDTQYF. CDR3 nucleotide sequence: TGCGCCAGCAGGGTAGCGGGGTCCACAGATACGCAGTATTTT.

The V gene is TRBV25-1, the J gene TRBJ1-2, with 8 bases identical to TRBD1. The V and J ends lost 2 bases and 8 bases, in that order; junction bases with no gene match: 13. The CDR3 has 16 amino acids. The V gene's germline CDR1 is MGHDK and CDR2 SYGVNS. CDR3 sequence (DNA): TGTGCCAGCAGTGAACCAAAGGGGCCGACAGGGGAGGGCTACACCTTC. This sequence encodes CASSEPKGPTGEGYTF.